The source of this TCR beta chain is a study of blood T cell repertoires in COVID-19. The overall study: The United States, Italy and Spain provided the acute and convalescent COVID-19 samples. Sample material is recorded as cDNA or gDNA derived from T cells, B-cell-depleted T cells, or PBMCs.

In the authors' workflow: Researchers report that nucleated cell counts were estimated from reference gene primer amplification. Clones were sequenced by immunoSEQ multiplex PCR, and TCRdb holds only the in-frame ones, with some missing. That table supplies the V and J calls and clone size; D and trimming were determined from the DNA. There are nearly 250,000 clones in the sample; about 89% occur only once, and 1.5% to 2% lies in the top ten. This clone was seen only a few times. The CDR3 has 16 amino acids. Germline lookup yields CDR1 SGHAT and CDR2 FQNNGV. Losses at the gene ends were 4 bases for V and 4 bases for J; bases not matched to a gene: 10.

The sequenced sample was peripheral blood. The rearrangement joins TRBV11-2 to TRBJ2-5; 9 positions agree with TRBD1. This TCR was recovered from a woman in her sixties who had recovered from COVID-19. As DNA, the CDR3 is TGTGCCAGCAGCTGGACTGGGACAGGGATGGGAGAGACCCAGTACTTC. Its protein is CASSWTGTGMGETQYF.